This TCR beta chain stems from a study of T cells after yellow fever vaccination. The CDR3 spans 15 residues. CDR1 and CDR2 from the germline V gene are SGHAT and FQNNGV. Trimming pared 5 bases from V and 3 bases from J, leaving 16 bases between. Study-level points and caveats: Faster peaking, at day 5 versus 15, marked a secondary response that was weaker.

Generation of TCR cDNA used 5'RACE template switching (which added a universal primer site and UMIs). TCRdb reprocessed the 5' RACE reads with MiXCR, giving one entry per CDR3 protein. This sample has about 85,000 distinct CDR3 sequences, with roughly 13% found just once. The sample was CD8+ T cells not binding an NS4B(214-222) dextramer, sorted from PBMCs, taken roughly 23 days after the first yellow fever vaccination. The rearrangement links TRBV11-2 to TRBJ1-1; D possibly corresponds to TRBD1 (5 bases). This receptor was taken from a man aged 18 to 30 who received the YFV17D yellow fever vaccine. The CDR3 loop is CASSGTGGMDTEAFF. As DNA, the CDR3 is TGTGCCAGCAGCGGCACGGGGGGGATGGACACTGAAGCTTTCTTT. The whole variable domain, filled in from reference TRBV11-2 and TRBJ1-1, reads EAGVAQSPRYKIIEKRQSVAFWCNPISGHATLYWYQQILGQGPKLLIQFQNNGVVDDSQLPKDRFSAERLKGVDSTLKIQPAKLEDSAVYLCASSGTGGMDTEAFFGQGTRLTVV.